One sample yielded the 30 T cell receptor beta chains listed below, sequenced in a study of a mutant IDH1 vaccine in newly diagnosed glioma. The sample's time point: baseline, week 1 (first vaccination visit). Treatment of the sample: pre-vaccination baseline after standard-of-care therapy. TCRdb's table, derived via immunoSEQ multiplex PCR, lists solely in-frame clones and lacks some. The sample records fewer than 50,000 clones, about nine tenths being singletons. The sample consisted of PBMCs, taken from a glioma patient treated with radiotherapy, temozolomide or both. These TCRs come from a man younger than 35 with glioma.

The rearrangement uses TRBV6-5 and TRBJ1-1; D call uncertain. The V gene lost 6 bases and the J gene lost 1 base, with 15 bases spanning the gap. The CDR3 spans 15 residues. CDR1 is MNHEY and CDR2 is SVGAGI in the germline V gene. The CDR3 bases are TGTGCCAGCAGGCCAACCTCCGGATCGAACACTGAAGCTTTCTTT. Protein sequence: CASRPTSGSNTEAFF.

The rearrangement uses TRBV29-1 and TRBJ2-5, with 9 nucleotides matching TRBD1. V was clipped by 1 base and J by 5 bases; unmatched bases: 14. Germline CDR1 reads SQVTM; CDR2 reads ANQGSEA. This CDR3 has 17 amino acids. The CDR3 nucleotides are TGCAGCGTTGAAGCCACGGGGAGGGGACAGGGCCCGGAGACCCAGTACTTC. This codes for CSVEATGRGQGPETQYF.

V is TRBV27 and J is TRBJ1-3; D is unresolved. Deletions cut 6 bases from V and 4 bases from J, with 7 bases between. The length of the CDR3 is 12 residues. Germline assignment: CDR1 MNHEY and CDR2 SMNVEV (reference sequence). The CDR3 region has the DNA TGTGCCAGCAGAGGGAACGGAAACACCATATATTTT. This gives the protein CASRGNGNTIYF.

The CDR3 DNA sequence: TGTGCCAGCAGCCCCCTGACTAGCGGGTCTCCCTACGAGCAGTACTTC. Amino acid sequence: CASSPLTSGSPYEQYF. V gene TRBV7-2 combines with J gene TRBJ2-7; 10 bases fit TRBD2. The germline gives CDR1 SGHTA, CDR2 FQGNSA. The length of the CDR3 is 16 residues. Losses at the gene ends were 5 bases for V and 2 bases for J; bases not matched to a gene: 9.

V is TRBV19 and J is TRBJ1-5; D is undetermined. The CDR3 totals 14 residues. CDR1 LNHDA and CDR2 SQIVND come from the germline V gene (reference sequence). V was clipped by 6 bases and J by 11 bases, with 20 bases between them. Here the CDR3 DNA reads TGTGCCAGTAGCCCTGAGCGAGGGCTGCGGGCCCAGCATTTT. It is translated as CASSPERGLRAQHF.

This clone was detected once. The rearrangement joins TRBV6-1 to TRBJ1-4, with TRBD1 identical over 7 bases. CDR1 and CDR2 from the germline V gene are MNHNS and SASEGT. Germline trimming cut 2 bases from V and 6 bases from J; bases unmatched to any gene: 12. This CDR3 spans 17 amino acids. CDR3 bases: TGTGCCAGCAGTGAAATAAGGGGGCGGGGGTTTTATGAAAAACTGTTTTTT. It encodes CASSEIRGRGFYEKLFF.

The genes are TRBV7-6 and TRBJ2-5; no clear D. Germline CDR1 SGHVS, CDR2 FNYEAQ. The V end was cut by 0 bases, the J end by 5 bases, with 7 bases between. The CDR3 totals 13 residues. CDR3 amino acids: CASSLAPWETQYF. CDR3 DNA sequence: TGTGCCAGCAGCTTAGCCCCTTGGGAGACCCAGTACTTC.

The rearrangement joins TRBV9 to TRBJ2-7; D perhaps matches TRBD1 (5 bases). The CDR3 runs 15 residues. Germline V gene data show CDR1 as SGDLS and CDR2 as YYNGEE. Deletions cut 0 bases from V and 5 bases from J, with 15 bases between. CDR3 sequence (DNA): TGTGCCAGCAGCGTAGGCCCCAGGGTTTGGGACGAGCAGTACTTC. It encodes CASSVGPRVWDEQYF. Filled out from reference TRBV9 and TRBJ2-7, the complete variable domain reads DSGVTQTPKHLITATGQRVTLRCSPRSGDLSVYWYQQSLDQGLQFLIQYYNGEERAKGNILERFSAQQFPDLHSELNLSSLELGDSALYFCASSVGPRVWDEQYFGPGTRLTVT.

V gene TRBV30 combines with J gene TRBJ1-2, with D perhaps matching TRBD1 (6 bases). Germline lookup yields CDR1 GTSNPN and CDR2 SVGIG (reference sequence). This CDR3 is built from 15 residues. V lost 5 bases and J lost 4, with 20 bases in between. This CDR3 is CAWFDGGAHSYGYTF. In DNA form, the CDR3 reads TGTGCCTGGTTTGACGGGGGGGCCCATAGCTATGGCTACACCTTC.

The chain recombines TRBV7-9 with TRBJ2-3; D is undetermined. Germline values: CDR1 SEHNR, CDR2 FQNEAQ (reference sequence). Trimming took off 5 bases at V and 0 bases at J, with 12 bases between the two ends. The CDR3 spans 15 residues. CDR3 bases: TGTGCCAGCAGCCAATCTCCGGAAAGCACAGATACGCAGTATTTT. It codes for CASSQSPESTDTQYF.

The chain is built from TRBV20-1 and TRBJ1-2, with D possibly TRBD1 on 5 matching bases. Germline assignment: CDR1 DFQATT and CDR2 SNEGSKA (reference sequence). V was cut by 3 bases and J by 7 bases, with 9 bases left in between. This CDR3 contains 11 residues. The CDR3 sequence: CSASPGPGYTF. CDR3 sequence (DNA): TGCAGTGCTAGCCCGGGGCCTGGCTACACCTTC.

The chain is built from TRBV7-9 and TRBJ1-1; possibly TRBD1 for D (5 bases). Germline CDR1 and CDR2: SEHNR and FQNEAQ (reference sequence). The CDR3 runs to 12 residues. V was trimmed by 4 bases and J by 10 bases, leaving 13 bases between them. DNA for the CDR3: TGTGCCAGCAGCTCCGGGGGGGGACGAGCTTTCTTT. It translates to CASSSGGGRAFF. The complete variable domain, with remaining parts taken from reference TRBV7-9 and TRBJ1-1, reads DTGVSQNPRHKITKRGQNVTFRCDPISEHNRLYWYRQTLGQGPEFLTYFQNEAQLEKSRLLSDRFSAERPKGSFSTLEIQRTEQGDSAMYLCASSSGGGRAFFGQGTRLTVV.

As DNA, the CDR3 is TGCGCCAGCAGCCTGGACAGACTAATGAACACTGAAGCTTTCTTT. Translation: CASSLDRLMNTEAFF. The V and J genes are TRBV5-1 and TRBJ1-1; D may be TRBD1 (6 bases). The CDR3 is 15 amino acids. Trimming took 4 bases from V and 0 from J, leaving 13 bases between them. CDR1 and CDR2 (germline): SGHRS, YFSETQ.

The V call is TRBV27, the J call TRBJ1-2; D remains ambiguous. The CDR3 length is 15 residues. Trimming took off 4 bases at V and 7 bases at J, with 19 bases between the two ends. Per germline, CDR1 MNHEY and CDR2 SMNVEV (reference sequence). This chain's CDR3 is CASSSIGWSRGGYTF. CDR3 DNA sequence: TGTGCCAGCAGTTCGATTGGGTGGAGTCGCGGTGGCTACACCTTC.

The chain is built from TRBV5-4 and TRBJ1-1, with D perhaps matching TRBD1 (6 bases). The CDR3 totals 15 residues. V dropped 4 bases and J dropped 0 bases, with 13 bases sitting between them. The germline V gene encodes CDR1 SGHNT and CDR2 YYREEE (reference sequence). The CDR3 coding sequence is TGTGCCAGCAGCATGCGACAGGCTCTGAACACTGAAGCTTTCTTT. It encodes CASSMRQALNTEAFF.

This chain joins TRBV5-6 and TRBJ2-7; TRBD1 matches at 8 bases. V lost 0 bases and J lost 5; bases outside the gene matches: 4. Germline-derived CDR1 and CDR2 are SGHDT and YYEEEE. The CDR3 consists of 14 residues. In nucleotides, the CDR3 is TGTGCCAGCAGCTTGGGACAGGGGATCAACGAGCAGTACTTC. As protein: CASSLGQGINEQYF.

The J gene is TRBJ1-4, the V gene TRBV29-1, with TRBD1 matching over 7 bases. The V gene's germline CDR1 is SQVTM and CDR2 ANQGSEA. V was clipped by 4 bases and J by 7 bases; unmatched bases: 3. The CDR3 is made up of 12 amino acids. The CDR3 nucleotides read TGCAGCGTTGGGCAGGGGGGTGAAAAACTGTTTTTT. Its protein is CSVGQGGEKLFF.

The V call is TRBV2, the J call TRBJ1-5, with D perhaps TRBD1 (5 bases). Germline V gene lookup returns CDR1 SNHLY and CDR2 FYNNEI. This CDR3 has 14 amino acids. V gave up 4 bases and J gave up 2 bases, with 9 bases separating them. The CDR3 sequence is CASSGGKGNQPQHF. In nucleotides, the CDR3 is TGTGCCAGCAGTGGGGGGAAGGGCAATCAGCCCCAGCATTTT.

The J gene is TRBJ1-6, the V gene TRBV18; no definite D call. The CDR3 has 13 amino acids. With 2 bases removed from V and 8 bases from J, the gap between germline ends came to 7 bases. Per germline, CDR1 KGHSH and CDR2 LQKENI. CDR3: CASSPRPHSPLHF. DNA of the CDR3: TGTGCCAGCTCACCAAGGCCGCATTCACCCCTCCACTTT.

The V gene is TRBV30, the J gene TRBJ2-1; tentative D call: TRBD2 (5 bases). Trimming pared 1 base from V and 0 bases from J, leaving 16 bases between. The CDR3 contains 17 residues. Germline V gene lookup returns CDR1 GTSNPN and CDR2 SVGIG (reference sequence). The CDR3 nucleotides read TGTGCCTGGAGTGCAGTCCCCCCTAGCCCCTCCTACAATGAGCAGTTCTTC. Translated, it gives CAWSAVPPSPSYNEQFF. The full variable domain, its missing parts supplied by reference TRBV30 and TRBJ2-1, is SQTIHQWPATLVQPVGSPLSLECTVEGTSNPNLYWYRQAAGRGLQLLFYSVGIGQISSEVPQNLSASRPQDRQFILSSKKLLLSDSGFYLCAWSAVPPSPSYNEQFFGPGTRLTVL.

This chain links TRBV19 with TRBJ2-7; 11 bases align to TRBD2. Germline assignment: CDR1 LNHDA and CDR2 SQIVND (reference sequence). The CDR3 spans 14 residues. V lost 3 bases and J lost 6; bases outside the gene matches: 4. CDR3 in amino acids: CASSMGLAGGEQYF. The DNA of the CDR3 is TGTGCCAGTAGTATGGGCCTAGCGGGAGGCGAGCAGTACTTC.

The chain recombines TRBV27 with TRBJ1-1; 8 bases agree with TRBD1. This CDR3 is 13 amino acids long. V was clipped by 8 bases and J by 4 bases; unmatched bases: 6. CDR1 and CDR2 from the germline V gene are MNHEY and SMNVEV (reference sequence). The CDR3: CASGWTGRTEAFF. In DNA form, the CDR3 reads TGTGCCAGCGGATGGACAGGGCGCACTGAAGCTTTCTTT.

V and J are TRBV6-1 and TRBJ2-7, with 7 bases aligning to TRBD2. Germline loops: CDR1 MNHNS, CDR2 SASEGT. The CDR3 extends over 14 amino acids. Losses at the gene ends were 7 bases for V and 0 bases for J; bases not matched to a gene: 6. The CDR3 DNA is TGTGCCAGCAAACGGGAGGCGAGCTCCTACGAGCAGTACTTC. This codes for CASKREASSYEQYF.

The chain carries TRBV30 and TRBJ1-6; the match to TRBD1 covers 7 bases. The V and J ends lost 5 bases and 3 bases, in that order; junction bases with no gene match: 1. The CDR3 length is 13 residues. Germline loops: CDR1 GTSNPN, CDR2 SVGIG (reference sequence). The CDR3 reads CAWGQDYNSPLHF. The DNA for the CDR3 is TGTGCCTGGGGACAGGACTATAATTCACCCCTCCACTTT.

This chain joins TRBV2 and TRBJ1-5; 7 positions match TRBD1. Trimming took 9 bases from V and 3 from J; bases not matched to a gene: 2. The CDR3 is 12 amino acids. CDR1 and CDR2 (germline): SNHLY, FYNNEI. The CDR3 protein is CASGTVNQPQHF. For the CDR3, the DNA is TGTGCCAGTGGGACAGTCAATCAGCCCCAGCATTTT. Supplemented by reference TRBV2 and TRBJ1-5, the full variable domain reads EPEVTQTPSHQVTQMGQEVILRCVPISNHLYFYWYRQILGQKVEFLVSFYNNEISEKSEIFDDQFSVERPDGSNFTLKIRSTKLEDSAMYFCASGTVNQPQHFGDGTRLSIL.

The chain uses TRBV5-4 and TRBJ1-1; 9 bases align to TRBD1. CDR3 length equals 17 residues. Trimming cost V 0 bases and J 4 bases; bases outside gene matches: 10. Germline CDR1 and CDR2: SGHNT and YYREEE (reference sequence). The CDR3 DNA is TGTGCCAGCAGCTTGGGCCCGGGACAGGGTAGTGGCACTGAAGCTTTCTTT. Protein product: CASSLGPGQGSGTEAFF.

This chain links TRBV14 with TRBJ2-3; the D gene is possibly TRBD1 (6 bases). This CDR3 has 19 amino acids. Between the trimmed V and J ends, which lost 1 base and 0 bases, there was a span of 20 bases. Germline values: CDR1 SGHDN, CDR2 FVKESK. The CDR3 DNA follows: TGTGCCAGCAGCCAAGGGCATTCCCTTTCGGGGACAAGCACAGATACGCAGTATTTT. Translating gives CASSQGHSLSGTSTDTQYF.

This chain uses TRBV7-9 with TRBJ2-2; 8 bases are shared with TRBD2. CDR3 size: 15 residues. V dropped 4 bases and J dropped 1; count of bases not matched to a gene: 2. Per the germline V gene, CDR1 is SEHNR and CDR2 is FQNEAQ (reference sequence). CDR3 residues: CASSSGLENTGELFF. For the CDR3, the DNA is TGTGCCAGCAGCTCGGGACTAGAGAACACCGGGGAGCTGTTTTTT.

CDR3 sequence (DNA): TGTGCCAGCAGCCAAGATGCAGGGGGAAGCTATGGCTACACCTTC. Its protein is CASSQDAGGSYGYTF. V and J are TRBV4-2 and TRBJ1-2; 7 nucleotides line up with TRBD1. Germline CDR1 reads LGHNA; CDR2 reads YNFKEQ. CDR3 length: 15 amino acids. V dropped 0 bases and J dropped 4; count of bases not matched to a gene: 5.

The V and J genes are TRBV9 and TRBJ2-7; no clear D gene. CDR1 and CDR2 (germline): SGDLS, YYNGEE. Trimming removed 0 bases from V and 7 bases from J, with 11 bases in between. The CDR3 runs to 13 residues. CDR3 nucleotides: TGTGCCAGCAGCGTAGGGCCTATGGCGGAGCAGTACTTC. Residues: CASSVGPMAEQYF.